These 17 T cell receptor beta chains were sequenced from one sample in a study of blood T cells in healthy people across ages. Primed by a sample-barcoded 5' primer and a J-beta primer mix, a second PCR proceeded for roughly 7 to 11 cycles. TCRdb redid the calling of the 5' RACE reads with MiXCR, one entry per CDR3 protein. The table lists 1.8 million or so distinct CDR3 sequences, around 42% of them singletons. Sample: blood. Receptors were obtained from a human donor in good health.

The J gene is TRBJ2-1, the V gene TRBV6-4; 7 nucleotides agree with TRBD2. V lost 5 bases and J lost 4; bases outside the gene matches: 11. The CDR3 covers 16 residues. Germline CDR1 reads MRHNA; CDR2 reads SNTAGT. CDR3 DNA sequence: TGTGCCAGCAGTATTAGGGCGGGGGTAGTATACAATGAGCAGTTCTTC. This encodes CASSIRAGVVYNEQFF.

V usage is TRBV14 and J usage is TRBJ2-5, with D possibly matching TRBD1 (6 bases). The CDR3 runs to 16 residues. Trimming cost V 4 bases and J 2 bases, with 17 bases left between them. Germline assignment: CDR1 SGHDN and CDR2 FVKESK. CDR3 amino acids: CASSPFETGRQETQYF. The CDR3 DNA sequence: TGTGCCAGCAGCCCCTTCGAAACAGGGAGACAAGAGACCCAGTACTTC.

Of note for this clonotype: One end of the junction fails to match germline, which may point to a read error. This rearrangement joins TRBV12-3 or TRBV12-4 to TRBJ2-3; the D gene is possibly TRBD2 (7 bases). CDR3 length: 18 residues. Here the CDR3 DNA reads TGTGCCAGCAGCCGTTTTGGGCGGGGGCGGGTGAGCACAGATGCGCAGTATTTT. It encodes CASSRFGRGRVSTDAQYF.

This chain uses TRBV12-3 or TRBV12-4 with TRBJ1-1; a weak D match, TRBD1 (5 bases). V was pared by 6 bases and J by 3 bases, with 14 bases between. CDR3 length equals 14 residues. The CDR3 loop reads CASSYRIVDTEAFF. CDR3 nucleotide sequence: TGTGCCAGCAGCTACAGGATTGTTGACACTGAAGCTTTCTTT.

In its sample, this clonotype was seen a few times. The chain recombines TRBV12-3 or TRBV12-4 with TRBJ2-5; D not certain. V shed 6 bases and J shed 4 bases, with 15 bases lying between them. The CDR3 spans 14 residues. This chain's CDR3 is CASRAYQPSETQYF. Here the CDR3 DNA reads TGTGCCAGCAGAGCGTACCAGCCGTCAGAGACCCAGTACTTC.

The rearrangement joins TRBV12-3 or TRBV12-4 to TRBJ1-6, with 7 bases lining up with TRBD1. The CDR3 consists of 13 residues. With V trimmed by 4 bases and J by 12 bases, 6 bases remained unmatched. CDR3 DNA: TGTGCCAGCAGTTGGGACAGTTCTCGACCCCTCCACTTT. Translation: CASSWDSSRPLHF.

The rearrangement links TRBV15 to TRBJ2-1; 7 bases match TRBD2. From germline, CDR1 is LNHNV and CDR2 YYDKDF (reference sequence). This CDR3 is 16 amino acids long. The J segment lost 4 bases and the V segment lost 0 bases, leaving 6 bases of the junction unmatched. As DNA, the CDR3 is TGTGCCACCAGCAGAGATTACGGGGGGACGTACAATGAGCAGTTCTTC. This sequence encodes CATSRDYGGTYNEQFF.

J is TRBJ1-5 and V is TRBV29-1, with TRBD1 identical over 7 bases. V gave up 5 bases and J gave up 4 bases; unmatched junction bases: 2. CDR1 and CDR2 (germline): SQVTM, ANQGSEA. The CDR3 is 12 residues long. CDR3: CSVWDSNQPQHF. For the CDR3, the DNA is TGCAGCGTTTGGGACAGTAATCAGCCCCAGCATTTT.

This clonotype was picked up a small number of times. The chain joins TRBV10-3 to TRBJ2-4, with 9 bases that match TRBD2. The J call is in doubt because the DNA end fits TRBJ2-7 better. Per the germline V gene, CDR1 is ENHRY and CDR2 is SYGVKD. CDR3 length: 16 residues. The DNA for the CDR3 is TGTGCCATCAGTGAGTCCCCGGGACTAGCTGGGATCGAGCAGTACTTC. It specifies CAISESPGLAGIEQYF.

This chain connects TRBV11-2 to TRBJ2-7; perhaps TRBD2 as D (6 bases). V was shortened by 5 bases and J by 2 bases, with 16 bases between the two germline ends. CDR1 and CDR2 from the germline V gene are SGHAT and FQNNGV. This CDR3 has 15 amino acids. CDR3 DNA sequence: TGTGCCAGCAGCCAGGTGGGGAGGTCGACCTACGAGCAGTACTTC. Encoded protein: CASSQVGRSTYEQYF.

This chain uses TRBV5-1 with TRBJ2-3; 11 bases align to TRBD2. Per germline, CDR1 SGHRS and CDR2 YFSETQ. The V segment lost 4 bases and the J segment 2 bases; nucleotides outside the gene matches: 6. The CDR3 has 16 amino acids. The CDR3 loop reads CASSVSGGANTDTQYF. As DNA, the CDR3 is TGCGCCAGCAGCGTTAGCGGGGGGGCGAACACAGATACGCAGTATTTT.

V is TRBV5-5 and J is TRBJ1-5; 7 bases map to TRBD1. Germline V CDR1 and CDR2: SGHKS, YYEKEE (reference sequence). V trimming: 7 bases; J trimming: 7 bases; junction bases outside the gene matches: 8. The CDR3 runs 13 residues. The CDR3 DNA follows: TGTGCCAGCCATGACAGGGAGGGCCAGCCCCAGCATTTT. Translating it yields CASHDREGQPQHF. The whole variable domain, filled in from reference TRBV5-5 and TRBJ1-5, reads DAGVTQSPTHLIKTRGQQVTLRCSPISGHKSVSWYQQVLGQGPQFIFQYYEKEERGRGNFPDRFSARQFPNYSSELNVNALLLGDSALYLCASHDREGQPQHFGDGTRLSIL.

V usage is TRBV7-2 and J usage is TRBJ1-1; D uncertain. Germline V CDR1 and CDR2: SGHTA, FQGNSA. V was cut by 1 base and J by 6 bases, with 12 bases left in between. The length of the CDR3 is 14 residues. Written as DNA, the CDR3 is TGTGCCAGCAGCTTAGACCCCGGCTGGGCTGAAGCTTTCTTT. Its protein product is CASSLDPGWAEAFF.

The chain is built from TRBV6-1 and TRBJ1-4; possibly TRBD1 for D (6 bases). The CDR3 contains 15 residues. Germline assignment: CDR1 MNHNS and CDR2 SASEGT. The V end lost 2 bases, the J end lost 8 bases, and 15 bases lay between the germline ends. CDR3 in DNA: TGTGCCAGCAGTGAAACTTGGGGGGCGGAGGAAAAACTGTTTTTT. Its translation is CASSETWGAEEKLFF.

This clonotype was seen just once. V is TRBV15 and J is TRBJ1-2; possibly TRBD1 for D (6 bases). Trimming left V 1 base short and J 5 bases short, with 14 bases between. Germline CDR1 reads LNHNV; CDR2 reads YYDKDF (reference sequence). The CDR3 runs to 15 residues. Here the CDR3 DNA reads TGTGCCACCAGCAGAGCCCCGGCAGGGGAGTATGGCTACACCTTC. It yields the protein CATSRAPAGEYGYTF.

This clonotype occurred a few times. The J gene is TRBJ2-1, the V gene TRBV7-3; 10 nucleotides align to TRBD1. Germline CDR1 and CDR2: SGHTA and FQGTGA. V lost 5 bases, J lost 13 bases, and 8 bases stayed unmatched. The CDR3 sequence is 13 residues long. The DNA of the CDR3 is TGTGCCAGCAGCCAGTGGGACAGGGGAGAACAGTTCTTC. This codes for CASSQWDRGEQFF.

V and J are TRBV19 and TRBJ2-1; D is unclear. This CDR3 has 13 amino acids. Trimming removed 0 bases at V and 10 bases at J, with 10 bases between. Germline CDR1 reads LNHDA; CDR2 reads SQIVND (reference sequence). The CDR3 is CASSIELLGEQFF. CDR3 nucleotides: TGTGCCAGTAGTATAGAACTTTTGGGGGAGCAGTTCTTC.